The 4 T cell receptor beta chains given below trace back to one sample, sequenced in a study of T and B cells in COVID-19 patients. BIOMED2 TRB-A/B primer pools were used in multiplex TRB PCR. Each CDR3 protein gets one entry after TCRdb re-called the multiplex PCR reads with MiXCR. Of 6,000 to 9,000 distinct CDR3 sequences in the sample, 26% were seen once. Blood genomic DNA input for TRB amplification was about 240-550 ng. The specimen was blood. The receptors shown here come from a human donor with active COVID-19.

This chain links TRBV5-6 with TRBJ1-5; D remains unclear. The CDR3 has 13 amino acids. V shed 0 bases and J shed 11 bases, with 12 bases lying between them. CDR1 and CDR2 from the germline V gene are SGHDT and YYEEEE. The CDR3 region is CASSLAGYSAQHF. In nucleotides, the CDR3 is TGTGCCAGCAGCTTGGCGGGTTACTCCGCCCAGCATTTT.

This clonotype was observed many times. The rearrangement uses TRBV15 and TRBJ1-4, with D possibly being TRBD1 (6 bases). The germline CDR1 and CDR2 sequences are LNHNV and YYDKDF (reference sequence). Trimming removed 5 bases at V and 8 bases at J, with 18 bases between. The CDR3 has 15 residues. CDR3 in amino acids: CATSGPRRQEEKLFF. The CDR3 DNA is TGTGCCACCAGCGGGCCTAGGAGACAGGAAGAAAAACTGTTTTTT.

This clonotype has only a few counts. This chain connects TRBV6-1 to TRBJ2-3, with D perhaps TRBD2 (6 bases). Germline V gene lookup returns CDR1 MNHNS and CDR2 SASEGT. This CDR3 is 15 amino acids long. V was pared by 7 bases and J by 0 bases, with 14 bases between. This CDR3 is CASTRRAHSTDTQYF. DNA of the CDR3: TGTGCCAGCACCAGGAGGGCCCATAGCACAGATACGCAGTATTTT.

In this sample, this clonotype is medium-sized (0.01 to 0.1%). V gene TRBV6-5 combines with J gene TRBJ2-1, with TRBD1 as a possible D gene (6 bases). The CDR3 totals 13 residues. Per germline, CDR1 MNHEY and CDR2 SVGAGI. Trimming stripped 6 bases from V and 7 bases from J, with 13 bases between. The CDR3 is CASSPHQGNEQFF. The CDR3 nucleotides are TGTGCCAGCAGCCCACACCAGGGGAATGAGCAGTTCTTC.